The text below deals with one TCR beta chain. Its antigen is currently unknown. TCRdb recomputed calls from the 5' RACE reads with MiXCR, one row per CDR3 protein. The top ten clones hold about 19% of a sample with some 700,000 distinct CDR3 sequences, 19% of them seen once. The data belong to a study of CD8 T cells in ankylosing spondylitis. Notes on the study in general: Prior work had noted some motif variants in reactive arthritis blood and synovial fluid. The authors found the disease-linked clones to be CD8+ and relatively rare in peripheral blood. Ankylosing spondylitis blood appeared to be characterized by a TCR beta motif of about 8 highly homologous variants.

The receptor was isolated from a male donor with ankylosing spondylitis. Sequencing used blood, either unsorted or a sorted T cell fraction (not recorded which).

The CDR3 DNA reads as TGTGCCAGCAGGGGGGACAGGGACACAGATACGCAGTATTTT. It yields the protein CASRGDRDTDTQYF. V is TRBV9 and J is TRBJ2-3; TRBD1 aligns across 9 bases. Trimming at V came to 5 bases and at J to 2 bases, leaving 3 bases not matched to a gene. Per the germline V gene, CDR1 is SGDLS and CDR2 is YYNGEE. This CDR3 is built from 14 residues. The complete variable domain, with remaining parts taken from reference TRBV9 and TRBJ2-3, reads DSGVTQTPKHLITATGQRVTLRCSPRSGDLSVYWYQQSLDQGLQFLIQYYNGEERAKGNILERFSAQQFPDLHSELNLSSLELGDSALYFCASRGDRDTDTQYFGPGTRLTVL.